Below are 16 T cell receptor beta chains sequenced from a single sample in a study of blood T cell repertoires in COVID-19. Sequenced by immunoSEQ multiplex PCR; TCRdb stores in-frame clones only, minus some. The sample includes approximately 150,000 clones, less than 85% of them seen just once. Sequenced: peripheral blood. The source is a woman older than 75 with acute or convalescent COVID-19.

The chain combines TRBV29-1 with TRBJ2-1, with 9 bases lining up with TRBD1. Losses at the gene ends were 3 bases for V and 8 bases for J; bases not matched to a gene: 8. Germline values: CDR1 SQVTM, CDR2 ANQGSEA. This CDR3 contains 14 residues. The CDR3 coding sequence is TGCAGCGTTGAGGGCACAGGGGGCGGCGATGAGCAGTTCTTC. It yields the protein CSVEGTGGGDEQFF.

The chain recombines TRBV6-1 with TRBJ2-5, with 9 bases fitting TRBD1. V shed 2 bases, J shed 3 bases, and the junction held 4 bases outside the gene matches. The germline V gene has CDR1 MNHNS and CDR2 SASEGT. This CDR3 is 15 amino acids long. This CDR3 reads CASSEMRTGEETQYF. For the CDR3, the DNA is TGTGCCAGCAGTGAAATGCGGACAGGGGAAGAGACCCAGTACTTC.

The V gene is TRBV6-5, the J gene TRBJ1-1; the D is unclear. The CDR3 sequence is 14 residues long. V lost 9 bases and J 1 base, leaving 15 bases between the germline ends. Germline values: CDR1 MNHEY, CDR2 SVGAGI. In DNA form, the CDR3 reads TGTGCCAGTTTTGTTGAACTTACGAACACTGAAGCTTTCTTT. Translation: CASFVELTNTEAFF.

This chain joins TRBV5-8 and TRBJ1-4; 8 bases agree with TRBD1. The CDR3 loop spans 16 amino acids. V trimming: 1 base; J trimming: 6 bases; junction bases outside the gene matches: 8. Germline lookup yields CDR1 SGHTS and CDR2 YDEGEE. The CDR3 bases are TGTGCCAGCAGCTTGACTGACAGGGGAGGGCATGAAAAACTGTTTTTT. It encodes CASSLTDRGGHEKLFF.

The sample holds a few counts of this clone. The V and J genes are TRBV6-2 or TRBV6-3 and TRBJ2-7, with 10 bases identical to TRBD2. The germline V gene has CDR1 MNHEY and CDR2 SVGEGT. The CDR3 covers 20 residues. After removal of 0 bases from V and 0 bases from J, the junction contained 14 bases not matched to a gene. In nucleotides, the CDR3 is TGTGCCAGCAGTTACTCGACCAGGCTAGCGGGAGCCCCCAGCTCCTACGAGCAGTACTTC. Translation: CASSYSTRLAGAPSSYEQYF.

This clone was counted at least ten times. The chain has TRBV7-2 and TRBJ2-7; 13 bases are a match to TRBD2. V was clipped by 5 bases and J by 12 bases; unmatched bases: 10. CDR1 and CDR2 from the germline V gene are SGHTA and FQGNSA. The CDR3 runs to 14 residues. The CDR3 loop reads CASSHGLAGDTMYF. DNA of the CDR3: TGTGCCAGCAGCCACGGACTAGCGGGAGACACCATGTACTTC.

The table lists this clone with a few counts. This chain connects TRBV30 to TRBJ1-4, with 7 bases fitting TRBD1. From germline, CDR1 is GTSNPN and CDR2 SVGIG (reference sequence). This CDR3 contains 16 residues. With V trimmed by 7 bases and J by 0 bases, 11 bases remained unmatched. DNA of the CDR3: TGTGCCTATTCCCAGGGACAGCTTGCAACTAATGAAAAACTGTTTTTT. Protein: CAYSQGQLATNEKLFF.

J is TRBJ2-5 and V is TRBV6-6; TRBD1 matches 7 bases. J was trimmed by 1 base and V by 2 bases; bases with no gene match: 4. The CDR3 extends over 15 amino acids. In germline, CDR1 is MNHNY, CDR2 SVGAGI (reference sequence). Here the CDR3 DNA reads TGTGCCAGCAGTTACCGTGACAGGGTCCAAGAGACCCAGTACTTC. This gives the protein CASSYRDRVQETQYF.

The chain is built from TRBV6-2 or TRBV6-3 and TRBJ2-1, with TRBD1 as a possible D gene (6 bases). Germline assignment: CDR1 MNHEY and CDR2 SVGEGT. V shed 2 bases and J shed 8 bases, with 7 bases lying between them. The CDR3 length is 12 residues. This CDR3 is CASSYGGHEQFF. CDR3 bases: TGTGCCAGCAGTTACGGGGGCCATGAGCAGTTCTTC.

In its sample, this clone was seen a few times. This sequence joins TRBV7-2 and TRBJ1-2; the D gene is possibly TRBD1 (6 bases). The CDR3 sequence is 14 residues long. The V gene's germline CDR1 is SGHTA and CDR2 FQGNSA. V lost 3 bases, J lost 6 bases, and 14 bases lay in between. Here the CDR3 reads CASSFIQGTHGYTF. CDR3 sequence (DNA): TGTGCCAGCAGCTTCATACAGGGCACCCATGGCTACACCTTC.

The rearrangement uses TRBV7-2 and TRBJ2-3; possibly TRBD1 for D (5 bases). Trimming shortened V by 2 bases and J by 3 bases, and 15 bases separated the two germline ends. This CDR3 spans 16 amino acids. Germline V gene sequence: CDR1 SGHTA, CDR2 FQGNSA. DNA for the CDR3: TGTGCCAGCAGCTTAATAATACCGACAGATACAGATACGCAGTATTTT. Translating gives CASSLIIPTDTDTQYF.

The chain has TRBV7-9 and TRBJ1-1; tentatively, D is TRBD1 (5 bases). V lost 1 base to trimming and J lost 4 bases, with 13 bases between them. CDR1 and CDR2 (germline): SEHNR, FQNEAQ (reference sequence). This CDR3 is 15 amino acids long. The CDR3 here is CASSLVSGVVTEAFF. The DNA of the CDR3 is TGTGCCAGCAGCTTAGTCTCGGGGGTGGTCACTGAAGCTTTCTTT.

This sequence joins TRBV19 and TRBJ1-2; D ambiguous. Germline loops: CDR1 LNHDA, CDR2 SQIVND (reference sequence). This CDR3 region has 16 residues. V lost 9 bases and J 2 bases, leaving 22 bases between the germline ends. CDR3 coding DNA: TGTGCCAGCTCCTCTAGGATGCCCAACACAAACTATGGCTACACCTTC. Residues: CASSSRMPNTNYGYTF.

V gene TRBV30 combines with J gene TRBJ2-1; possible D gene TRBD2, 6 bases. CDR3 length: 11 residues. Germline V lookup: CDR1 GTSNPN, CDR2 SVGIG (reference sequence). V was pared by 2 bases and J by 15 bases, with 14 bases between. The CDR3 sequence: CAWSNPGESFF. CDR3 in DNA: TGTGCCTGGAGTAACCCGGGAGAGTCGTTCTTC.

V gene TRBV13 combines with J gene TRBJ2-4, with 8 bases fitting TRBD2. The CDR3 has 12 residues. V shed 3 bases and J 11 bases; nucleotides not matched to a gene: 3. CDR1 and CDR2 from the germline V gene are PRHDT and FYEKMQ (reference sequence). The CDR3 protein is CASSFPGLVQYF. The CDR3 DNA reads TGTGCCAGCAGCTTCCCGGGACTAGTTCAGTACTTC.

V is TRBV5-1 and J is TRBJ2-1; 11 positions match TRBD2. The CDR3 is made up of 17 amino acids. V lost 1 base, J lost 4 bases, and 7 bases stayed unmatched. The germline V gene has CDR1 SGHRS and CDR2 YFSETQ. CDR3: CASSLNLLAGGYNEQFF. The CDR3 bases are TGCGCCAGCAGCTTGAACCTCCTAGCGGGAGGATACAATGAGCAGTTCTTC.